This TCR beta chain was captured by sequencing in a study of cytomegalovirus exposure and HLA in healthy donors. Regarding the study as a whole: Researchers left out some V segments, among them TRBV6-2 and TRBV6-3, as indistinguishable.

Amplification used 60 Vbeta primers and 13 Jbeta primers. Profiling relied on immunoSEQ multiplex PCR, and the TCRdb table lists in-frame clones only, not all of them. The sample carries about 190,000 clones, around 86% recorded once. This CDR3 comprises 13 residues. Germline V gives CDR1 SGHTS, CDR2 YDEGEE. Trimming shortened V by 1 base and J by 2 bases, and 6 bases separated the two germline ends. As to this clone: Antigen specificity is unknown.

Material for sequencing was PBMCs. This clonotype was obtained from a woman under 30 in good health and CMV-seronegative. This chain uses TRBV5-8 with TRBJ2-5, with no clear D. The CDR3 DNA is TGTGCCAGCAGCTTGATACTACAAGAGACCCAGTACTTC. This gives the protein CASSLILQETQYF.